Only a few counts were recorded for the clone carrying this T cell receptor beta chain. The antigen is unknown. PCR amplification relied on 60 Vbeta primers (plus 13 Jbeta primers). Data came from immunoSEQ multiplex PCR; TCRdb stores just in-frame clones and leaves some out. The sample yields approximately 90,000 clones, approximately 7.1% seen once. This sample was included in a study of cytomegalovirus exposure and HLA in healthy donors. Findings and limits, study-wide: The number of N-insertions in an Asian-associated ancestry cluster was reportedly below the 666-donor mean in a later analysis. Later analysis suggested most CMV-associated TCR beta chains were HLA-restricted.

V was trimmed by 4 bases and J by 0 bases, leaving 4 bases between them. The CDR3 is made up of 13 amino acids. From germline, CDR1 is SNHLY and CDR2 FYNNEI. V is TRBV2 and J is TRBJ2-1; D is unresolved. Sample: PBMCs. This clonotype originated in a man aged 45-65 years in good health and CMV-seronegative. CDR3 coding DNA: TGTGCCAGCAGTGTCTTCTCCTACAATGAGCAGTTCTTC. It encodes CASSVFSYNEQFF.